A selection of T cell receptor beta chains follows, all from one sample in a study of T cells in Graves' hyperthyroidism and ophthalmopathy. TCRdb re-called the multiplex PCR reads with MiXCR, one entry per CDR3 protein. The sample consists of about 620,000 distinct CDR3 sequences, about 17% of them appearing once. Source material: blood. The receptors were gathered from a woman in her 30s with Graves' hyperthyroidism. Both conserved end residues are trimmed from each CDR3. D genes are given only for firm matches. The listing skips clone size in some rows; elsewhere it reads once, few, many or a size class.

>many|NA|TRBV28
AVRPASLDEQY
>NA|NA|TRBV5-1
ASSYGGDQPQH
>NA|NA|TRBV20-1
SARYPDANTEAF
>few|NA|TRBV6-2/TRBV6-3
ASSYRTSGYT
>many|TRBD2|TRBV3-1
ASSQNGRDTQY
>many|NA|TRBV27
ASSFRLAYYNEQF
>many|TRBD2|TRBV20-1
SARELAGDTGELF
>many|NA|TRBV6-2/TRBV6-3
ASSSGPSSSYEQY
>few|NA|TRBV12-3/TRBV12-4
ASSPRGYSNQPQH
>many|NA|TRBV3-1
ASSHSDWAGLEQY
>many|TRBD1|TRBV7-3
ASSLTGQGSTEAF
>many|TRBD2|TRBV7-9
ASSSRTSFFTDTQY
>few|TRBD1|TRBV6-1
ATTDLTGSGYGYT
>few|NA|TRBV20-1
SATGTTNQPQH
>many|TRBD1|TRBV6-2/TRBV6-3
ASSIQGAENSPLH
>many|NA|TRBV12-3/TRBV12-4
ASSSSHSGYT
>NA|TRBD1|TRBV20-1
SARDLAGGTEAF
>many|TRBD1|TRBV7-9
ASSLGQGAKRDTEAF
>few|NA|TRBV20-1
SATSSFRGMNTEAF
>many|NA|TRBV12-3/TRBV12-4
ASQLNSGNTIY
>many|TRBD1|TRBV29-1
SVDVDRPDTQY
>NA|NA|TRBV14
ASSQETGGFTEAF
>NA|NA|TRBV19
ACSLGQYNSPLH
>NA|NA|TRBV5-1
ASSLTRFPGDTQY
>many|TRBD2|TRBV7-2
ASRLAVGVAGVPDTQY
>few|NA|TRBV7-3
ASSLNPNSPLH
>many|NA|TRBV20-1
SGGSSYEQY
>NA|NA|TRBV18
ASSPRGYPGFPDTQY
>few|NA|TRBV11-3
ATGLESRTEAF
>NA|TRBD1|TRBV5-1
ASSLGDSFNYGYT
>NA|TRBD1|TRBV30
AWSTGAGQGSSEQY
>many|TRBD1|TRBV2
ASNKGTGQEKLF
>many|TRBD1|TRBV6-1
ASSPGTAQEDTQY
>many|TRBD1|TRBV7-9
ASSSDRRKSYEQY
>many|NA|TRBV2
ASSIRWGTDTQY
>few|TRBD2|TRBV3-1
ASSPPLAGGGETQY
>few|NA|TRBV20-1
SVHEQY
>many|TRBD2|TRBV7-2
ASSGVAGGGSTDTQY
>many|NA|TRBV2
ASSSVSDTQY
>NA|NA|TRBV29-1
SVEGMTGSYEQY
>many|TRBD2|TRBV28
ASSFTSGRSTDTQY
>few|NA|TRBV27
ASSLSRGGRETQY
>few|TRBD1|TRBV7-2
ASSRRGQGSYEQY
>NA|TRBD2|TRBV30
ACLLAQMVNEQF
>NA|NA|TRBV11-2
ASSFGRYEQF
>NA|TRBD1|TRBV3-1
ASSQTGGSNQPQH
>many|TRBD2|TRBV5-1
ASCRVAGVQETQY
>NA|TRBD1|TRBV7-2
ASSAQGSGELF
>many|NA|TRBV3-1
ASSQVRTNSPLH
>NA|NA|TRBV28
ASSERPSQETQY
>many|NA|TRBV30
AWSVPAGLDGYT
>many|NA|TRBV3-1
ASSQVNRPEKLF
>many|TRBD1|TRBV5-1
ASSSSGQGIDEQF
>many|NA|TRBV5-1
ASGEGGLYNEQF
>few|NA|TRBV29-1
SVPLGASLRSYGYT
>many|TRBD1|TRBV2
ANRQGSSNTEAF
>once|TRBD2|TRBV20-1
SARLHGTSGRVEQF
>NA|NA|TRBV6-5
ASSYSLGFGEKLF
>NA|NA|TRBV5-1
ASSFTGREKLF